Sequencing of this TCR beta chain was carried out in a study of cytomegalovirus exposure and HLA in healthy donors. Sequenced by immunoSEQ multiplex PCR; TCRdb stores in-frame clones only, minus some. The data hold 250,000 to 400,000 clones, with 88% observed a single time. The CDR3 totals 16 residues. Germline V CDR1 and CDR2: SGDLS, YYNGEE. The V segment lost 3 bases and the J segment 3 bases; nucleotides outside the gene matches: 7. Sequences were obtained from PBMCs. The chain combines TRBV9 with TRBJ2-3, with 10 positions matching TRBD2. This TCR derives from a young man in good health and CMV-seronegative. The CDR3 loop is CASSARAGGPTDTQYF. The CDR3 DNA sequence: TGTGCCAGCAGCGCAAGAGCGGGGGGGCCTACAGATACGCAGTATTTT.